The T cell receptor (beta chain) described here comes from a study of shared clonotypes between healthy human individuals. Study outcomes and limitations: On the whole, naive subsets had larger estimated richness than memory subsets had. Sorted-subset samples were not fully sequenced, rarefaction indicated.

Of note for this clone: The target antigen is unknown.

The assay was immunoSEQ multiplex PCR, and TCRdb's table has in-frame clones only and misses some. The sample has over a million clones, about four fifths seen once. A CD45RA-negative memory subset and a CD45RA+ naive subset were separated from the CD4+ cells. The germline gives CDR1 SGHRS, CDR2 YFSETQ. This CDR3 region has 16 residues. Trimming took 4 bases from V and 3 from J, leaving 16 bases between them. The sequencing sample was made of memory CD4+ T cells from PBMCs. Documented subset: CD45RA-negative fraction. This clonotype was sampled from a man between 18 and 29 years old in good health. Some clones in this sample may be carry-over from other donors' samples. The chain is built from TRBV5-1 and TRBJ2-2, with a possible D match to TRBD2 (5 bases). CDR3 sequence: CASSPLVGVHTGELFF. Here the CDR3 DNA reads TGCGCCAGCAGCCCGTTAGTGGGAGTACACACCGGGGAGCTGTTTTTT.